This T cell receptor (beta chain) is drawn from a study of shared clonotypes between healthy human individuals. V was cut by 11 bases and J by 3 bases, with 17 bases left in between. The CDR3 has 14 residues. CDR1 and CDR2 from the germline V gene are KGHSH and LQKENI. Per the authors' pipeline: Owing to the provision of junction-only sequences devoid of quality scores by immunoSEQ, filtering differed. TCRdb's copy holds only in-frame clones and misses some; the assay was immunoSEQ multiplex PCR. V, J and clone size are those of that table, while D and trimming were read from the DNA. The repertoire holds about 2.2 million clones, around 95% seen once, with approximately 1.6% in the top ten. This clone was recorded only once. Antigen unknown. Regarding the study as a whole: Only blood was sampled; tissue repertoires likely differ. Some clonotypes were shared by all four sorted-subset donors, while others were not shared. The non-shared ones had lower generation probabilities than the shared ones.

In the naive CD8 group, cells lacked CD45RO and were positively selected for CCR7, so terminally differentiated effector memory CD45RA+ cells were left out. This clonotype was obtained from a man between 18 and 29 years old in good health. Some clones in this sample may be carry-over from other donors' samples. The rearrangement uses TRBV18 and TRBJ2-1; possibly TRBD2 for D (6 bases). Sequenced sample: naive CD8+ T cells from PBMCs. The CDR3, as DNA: TGTGCCTCTGACCAGGTCGGGGGCTACAATGAGCAGTTCTTC. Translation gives CASDQVGGYNEQFF.